This T cell receptor (beta chain) was sequenced for a study of immune evolution from preneoplasia to lung adenocarcinoma. Study-wide results and caveats: T cell clonality was higher in KRAS-mutant than EGFR-mutant or wild-type nodules.

This clone was recorded only once. Its antigen remains unknown. Data came from immunoSEQ multiplex PCR; TCRdb stores just in-frame clones and leaves some out. This table holds 25,000 or so clones, roughly 70% found once. Resections took place in Japan or China from about 2014 to 2018. Trimming took off 2 bases at V and 2 bases at J, with 10 bases between the two ends. The CDR3 contains 15 residues. Germline CDR1 is MNHNS and CDR2 is SASEGT. The V gene is TRBV6-1, the J gene TRBJ1-3; no firm D call. This clonotype originated in a person in their sixties or seventies with invasive lung adenocarcinoma. Some clones in this sample may be carry-over from other donors' samples. Input material: FFPE invasive lung adenocarcinoma tissue. As DNA, the CDR3 is TGTGCCAGCAGTGAACAATACGGAGCTGGAAACACCATATATTTT. Protein sequence: CASSEQYGAGNTIYF.